This T cell receptor beta chain was identified during a study of blood T cell repertoires in COVID-19. Study details: Spain, Italy and the United States supplied samples that represented acute and convalescent COVID-19. T cells, B-cell-depleted T cells, or PBMCs provided the cDNA or gDNA that served as material.

The data were produced by immunoSEQ multiplex PCR, yet TCRdb's version contains in-frame clones alone and is incomplete. Of about 210,000 clones listed, approximately 82% were seen once; the top ten hold over 9.5%. Germline-derived CDR1 and CDR2 are SEHNR and FQNEAQ (reference sequence). V was shortened by 6 bases and J by 2 bases, with 14 bases between the two germline ends. The CDR3 contains 14 residues. This receptor was taken from a woman between 35 and 50 years old with acute or convalescent COVID-19. The sequenced sample was peripheral blood. The chain recombines TRBV7-9 with TRBJ2-7, with a tentative D call TRBD1 (6 bases). The CDR3 nucleotides read TGTGCCAGCAGACGGACAGACTCGACCTACGAGCAGTACTTC. This codes for CASRRTDSTYEQYF.